The rows below give T cell receptor beta chains drawn from one sample of a study of control samples from healthy donors and cancer patients. Clones were read by immunoSEQ multiplex PCR, and TCRdb kept only the in-frame ones, dropping some. This sample yields 63,000 or so clones, of which 89% are seen a single time; roughly 6% belongs to the top ten. The sample consisted of PBMCs. These receptor sequences come from a man aged 55 to 70 with colorectal cancer. Both conserved end residues are trimmed from each CDR3.

J	V	CDR3
TRBJ2-3	TRBV27	ASSLYHPSTDTQY
TRBJ1-2	TRBV19	ASSQQGSYGYT
TRBJ1-3	TRBV4-3	ASSQGLQGQSGNTIY
TRBJ2-5	TRBV7-9	ASRSGVGETQY
TRBJ2-7	TRBV19	ANPGQLNYEQY
TRBJ2-4	TRBV28	ASSSFAGGKNIQY
TRBJ2-7	TRBV5-5	ASSLYSGQTYEQY
TRBJ2-2	TRBV19	ASLRGANTGELF
TRBJ2-1	TRBV6-5	ASRRGNEQF
TRBJ1-4	TRBV5-1	ASTATSTNEKLF
TRBJ1-1	TRBV30	AWSPTGTGVREPAF
TRBJ2-1	TRBV25-1	ASSEYVGEQF
TRBJ2-3	TRBV28	ASSPRTSGGSTDTQY
TRBJ1-5	TRBV7-2	ASSLSNQPQH
TRBJ1-2	TRBV12-3/TRBV12-4	ASSNRDNYGYT
TRBJ1-6	TRBV5-1	ASSLSRDSPLH
TRBJ2-3	TRBV6-5	ASSYFLGSGDTQY
TRBJ2-7	TRBV10-2	ACFRDRAGEQY
TRBJ2-6	TRBV5-1	ASSLVGGTGANVLT
TRBJ2-3	TRBV28	ASSTHPTDTQY
TRBJ1-5	TRBV30	AWRQGQFNQPQH
TRBJ2-3	TRBV4-1	ASSQGFSGGGDTQY
TRBJ1-3	TRBV5-5	ASSFGLEGNTIY
TRBJ2-1	TRBV10-3	ATLWASGGHNEQF
TRBJ1-2	TRBV7-9	ATQLANYGYT
TRBJ1-1	TRBV5-1	ASSQEPPQGRTEAF
TRBJ1-1	TRBV27	ASIPMRAEAF
TRBJ2-2	TRBV6-5	ASSYRDRSNTGELF
TRBJ2-3	TRBV6-5	ASSYSGTGGDTQY
TRBJ2-1	TRBV5-1	ASSLAAGGRGNEQF
TRBJ2-3	TRBV4-1	ASSPRDRGLDTQY
TRBJ2-7	TRBV18	ASSQGQGAYEQY
TRBJ1-2	TRBV12-5	ASGLFRVNYGYT
TRBJ1-5	TRBV6-5	ASSRTGRNQPQH
TRBJ2-7	TRBV3-1/TRBV3-2	ASSRDSGVWEQY
TRBJ1-1	TRBV19	ASSILQDRGGKGTEAF
TRBJ1-5	TRBV6-5	ASRDYTGNQPQH
TRBJ1-2	TRBV6-5	ASYGQAGYT
TRBJ2-3	TRBV6-6	ASSRGSWDTQY
TRBJ2-2	TRBV7-2	ASSFRRDTGELF
TRBJ2-5	TRBV18	ASSPRGNPGTQY
TRBJ2-5	TRBV11-3	ASSSNPGETATQY
TRBJ2-5	TRBV18	ASSPRMETQY
TRBJ1-4	TRBV7-9	ASSPRRGATNEKLF
TRBJ2-3	TRBV7-9	ASSSHWSQY
TRBJ2-1	TRBV3-1/TRBV3-2	ASSQARTGEQF
TRBJ2-2	TRBV5-1	ASSLTVPGELF
TRBJ2-2	TRBV12-5	ASGLVRVYGELF
TRBJ1-1	TRBV6-5	ASKGQGDTEAF
TRBJ2-7	TRBV7-2	ASSRQVSYEQY
TRBJ1-2	TRBV19	ASRGSLNYGYT
TRBJ2-6	TRBV6-2/TRBV6-3	ASSRLTAPGANVLT
TRBJ1-3	TRBV7-2	ASSRTGLGNTIY
TRBJ1-6	TRBV2	ASTLSGFVSPLH
TRBJ2-7	TRBV18	ASSPKTTGGEQY
TRBJ2-7	TRBV18	ASSPPQRGAYEQY
TRBJ1-6	TRBV5-6	ASKWRDNSPLH
TRBJ2-7	TRBV18	ASSPGRAQDEQY
TRBJ1-3	TRBV18	ASSPALGGISGNTIY
TRBJ2-5	TRBV30	AWSVQRGGAWQETQY